This T cell receptor (beta chain) stems from a study of blood T cell repertoires in COVID-19. As handled by the study authors: How many nucleated cells were present was estimated from reference gene primer amplification. Sequencing was performed with immunoSEQ multiplex PCR; in TCRdb, only in-frame clones are kept and a portion is missing. D and trimming were read from the DNA, whereas the V and J calls and clone size are those reported in that table. This table has under 350,000 clones, 85% appearing once. There are a few counts of this clone. Trimming pared 6 bases from V and 7 bases from J, leaving 10 bases between. Germline loops: CDR1 MNHEY, CDR2 SVGAGI. The CDR3 consists of 12 residues.

The sequence came from a human donor in a cohort sampled during active COVID-19. The sample consisted of peripheral blood. The rearrangement joins TRBV6-5 to TRBJ1-5, with D possibly being TRBD1 (6 bases). The CDR3 loop is CASRGAGQPQHF. The CDR3 coding sequence is TGTGCCAGCAGGGGGGCTGGCCAGCCCCAGCATTTT.